This TCR beta chain was sequenced during a study of CD8 T cells in Susac syndrome. The CDR3 loop spans 14 amino acids. V was trimmed by 10 bases and J by 9 bases, leaving 22 bases between them. The germline CDR1 and CDR2 sequences are MDHEN and SYDVKM. RNA was extracted with the RNeasy kit, and a quantity of roughly 0.5 to 1 ug was reverse transcribed using random hexamers. An immunoSEQ multiplex PCR amplified TCR beta CDR3 over 54 Vbeta and 13 Jbeta. Each CDR3 protein gets one entry after TCRdb re-called the immunoSEQ multiplex PCR reads with MiXCR. There are about 130,000 distinct CDR3 sequences in the sample; 91% occur only once, and 0.2% to 0.25% lies in the top ten.

V and J are TRBV28 and TRBJ2-1; D unresolved. The sequenced sample was CD8+ T cells from PBMCs. The origin of this receptor is a human donor with multiple sclerosis. The CDR3 DNA is TGTGCCACCAATCGGCGCTCTCTCTACGGTGAGCAGTTCTTC. Amino acid sequence: CATNRRSLYGEQFF.